This T cell receptor beta chain is from a study of blood T cell repertoires in COVID-19. Looking at the study overall: The United States, Italy and Spain were the sources of the acute and convalescent COVID-19 samples. PBMCs, B-cell-depleted T cells, or T cells were the source of the cDNA or gDNA that made up the material.

Authors' methods: Using reference gene primer amplification, nucleated cell counts were estimated. The protocol was immunoSEQ multiplex PCR, while the TCRdb copy is restricted to in-frame clones and leaves out a portion. The D gene and trimming were derived from the DNA, and the V and J assignments and clone size from that table. The data contain about 140,000 clones, 87% of them seen just once; the ten biggest clones take up roughly 4%. V was clipped by 4 bases and J by 0 bases, with 12 bases between them. This CDR3 region has 15 residues. CDR1 and CDR2 (germline): MNHEY, SVGAGI. The J gene is TRBJ1-2, the V gene TRBV6-5, with D possibly TRBD1 on 6 matching bases. This clonotype was obtained from a woman between 35 and 50 years old with acute or convalescent COVID-19. The sample taken for sequencing was peripheral blood. The CDR3 sequence is CASSSPDRSNYGYTF. The CDR3 DNA follows: TGTGCCAGCAGTTCCCCGGACAGATCTAACTATGGCTACACCTTC.